The next 11 T cell receptor beta chains were all read from a single sample in a study of CXCR3-negative and CXCR3-positive naive CD8 T cells. Whole-study results and caveats: For CXCR3-positive naive cells, TRB CDR3s were more hydrophobic than those of CXCR3-negative naive cells.

Each TRB cDNA library was prepared by 5' RACE (with UMI labels). TCRdb reanalyzed the 5' RACE reads and collapses them to one entry per CDR3 protein, without DNA. This sample's clone table lists around 84,000 distinct CDR3 sequences. Antigens of these TCRs are unknown. Sequenced material: naive CXCR3+ CD8+ T cells from blood. Subset in this sample: CD45RO-CCR7+CD27+CD95- naive CD8+ T cells expressing CXCR3 (TNR3+). These receptors all come from a human donor in good health. Some clones in this sample may be carry-over from other donors' samples.

J is TRBJ2-3 and V is TRBV7-3. Germline V gene data show CDR1 as SGHTA and CDR2 as FQGTGA. CDR3 length: 11 amino acids. The CDR3 reads CASRVGDTQYF.

V gene TRBV7-9 combines with J gene TRBJ2-3. Germline V gene data show CDR1 as SEHNR and CDR2 as FQNEAQ (reference sequence). The CDR3 is 13 amino acids. This CDR3 is CASSLKGRDTQYF.

The V and J genes are TRBV18 and TRBJ2-5; TCRdb indicates TRBD1, and absent DNA this call remains unverified. This CDR3 contains 13 residues. CDR1 is KGHSH and CDR2 is LQKENI in the germline V gene. The CDR3 region is CASSPRPKETQYF.

The chain couples TRBV29-1 to TRBJ2-7; TCRdb reports TRBD2, a call that lacks DNA to check it against. Germline V gene data show CDR1 as SQVTM and CDR2 as ANQGSEA. This CDR3 has 11 amino acids. This CDR3 reads CSALEGNEQYF.

The chain links TRBV29-1 to TRBJ2-2; TCRdb indicates TRBD1, and absent DNA this call remains unverified. This CDR3 region has 13 residues. Germline CDR1 is SQVTM and CDR2 is ANQGSEA. The chain's CDR3 is CSVLGASTGELFF.

This chain connects TRBV29-1 to TRBJ2-4. The CDR3 is 11 residues long. Germline-derived CDR1 and CDR2 are SQVTM and ANQGSEA. The chain's CDR3 is CSVVNKNIQYF.

J is TRBJ2-7 and V is TRBV27; TCRdb's D gene call, TRBD1, goes unchecked for lack of DNA. The V gene's germline CDR1 is MNHEY and CDR2 SMNVEV (reference sequence). This CDR3 comprises 14 residues. This CDR3 is CASSLAGGPYEQYF.

This rearrangement joins TRBV5-1 to TRBJ1-5. From germline, CDR1 is SGHRS and CDR2 YFSETQ. The CDR3 covers 13 residues. The CDR3 region is CASSPRPFQPQHF. The full variable domain, with the rest looked up from reference TRBV5-1 and TRBJ1-5, is KAGVTQTPRYLIKTRGQQVTLSCSPISGHRSVSWYQQTPGQGLQFLFEYFSETQRNKGNFPGRFSGRQFSNSRSEMNVSTLELGDSALYLCASSPRPFQPQHFGDGTRLSIL.

The genes are TRBV6-6 and TRBJ2-1; TCRdb outputs TRBD2, but without DNA this stays unchecked. Germline lookup yields CDR1 MNHNY and CDR2 SVGAGI (reference sequence). The CDR3 is 15 residues long. The CDR3 reads CASSYRADSYNEQFF.

The CDR3 sequence: CASSFTDGNEQYF. The V call is TRBV12-3 or TRBV12-4, the J call TRBJ2-7. The CDR3 covers 13 residues.

The rearrangement links TRBV2 to TRBJ2-1; as DNA is missing, the TRBD1 call by TCRdb cannot be tested. The CDR3 runs to 14 residues. Germline V gene sequence: CDR1 SNHLY, CDR2 FYNNEI. The CDR3 region is CASKALSGHNEQFF.